The T cell receptor beta chain described here comes from a study of T cells in Graves' hyperthyroidism and ophthalmopathy. Overall study context: Upon initial diagnosis and before any treatment, peripheral blood was collected.

What was amplified from RNA transcripts were TCR beta CDR3 regions. Using the HTBI primer set, a first-round RT-PCR was run on the TCR CDR3. TCRdb independently ran MiXCR on the multiplex PCR reads; one entry per CDR3 protein. Counted here are about 290,000 distinct CDR3 sequences, roughly 13% occurring once; the ten biggest clones make up roughly 8.5%. Diagnostic decisions used clinical symptoms, serum thyroxine and TRAb, thyroid ultrasound and orbital computed tomography. Before ophthalmopathy appeared, progressors gave blood at initial hyperthyroidism diagnosis. As for this clonotype: Its antigen is undetermined.

Whole-study findings and limits: Blood also carried most thyroid clonotypes expanded above 0.001.

The CDR3 consists of 15 residues. The germline gives CDR1 MGHRA, CDR2 YSYEKL. The V segment lost 4 bases and the J segment 1 base; nucleotides outside the gene matches: 5. The sample consisted of blood. The clonotype originates from a woman aged 30 to 39 with Graves' hyperthyroidism that later progressed to Graves' ophthalmopathy. The rearrangement links TRBV4-1 to TRBJ2-7; 9 bases are a match to TRBD1. The CDR3 reads CASSPPGQGSYEQYF. In nucleotides, the CDR3 is TGCGCCAGCAGCCCCCCCGGACAGGGGTCCTACGAGCAGTACTTC.